The 27 T cell receptor beta chains listed next were all sequenced from one sample in a study of blood T cell repertoires in COVID-19. This table comes from immunoSEQ multiplex PCR, and its TCRdb copy is limited to in-frame clones, with some not included. The sample consists of some 89,000 clones, about 92% of them appearing once. The specimen was peripheral blood. These TCRs come from a man aged 50-60 years with acute or convalescent COVID-19.

The V gene is TRBV5-1, the J gene TRBJ1-2; 7 bases line up with TRBD1. The CDR3 contains 14 residues. V trimming: 4 bases; J trimming: 6 bases; junction bases outside the gene matches: 9. Germline CDR1 is SGHRS and CDR2 is YFSETQ. This CDR3 reads CASSTRQGLDGYTF. The CDR3 DNA is TGCGCCAGCAGCACACGACAGGGTCTGGATGGCTACACCTTC. Together with reference TRBV5-1 and TRBJ1-2, the CDR3 gives the full variable domain: KAGVTQTPRYLIKTRGQQVTLSCSPISGHRSVSWYQQTPGQGLQFLFEYFSETQRNKGNFPGRFSGRQFSNSRSEMNVSTLELGDSALYLCASSTRQGLDGYTFGSGTRLTVV.

The chain has TRBV30 and TRBJ2-5, with TRBD1 as a possible D gene (5 bases). In germline, CDR1 is GTSNPN, CDR2 SVGIG (reference sequence). The ends were cut back, 0 bases at V and 0 bases at J, with 11 bases in the middle. The CDR3 sequence is 15 residues long. The CDR3 DNA is TGTGCCTGGAGTGTAGACAGTGCGTACCAAGAGACCCAGTACTTC. Translating it yields CAWSVDSAYQETQYF.

The CDR3: CASSLELTNEQFF. In DNA form, the CDR3 reads TGCGCCAGCAGCTTGGAACTTACCAATGAGCAGTTCTTC. This chain connects TRBV5-1 to TRBJ2-1; D is undetermined. The CDR3 sequence is 13 residues long. V was trimmed by 0 bases and J by 6 bases, leaving 7 bases between them. Germline V lookup: CDR1 SGHRS, CDR2 YFSETQ.

This clone was observed a single time. The chain uses TRBV19 and TRBJ1-1; the D gene is possibly TRBD1 (6 bases). The CDR3 sequence is 14 residues long. Trimming removed 6 bases at V and 6 bases at J, with 17 bases between. Germline-derived CDR1 and CDR2 are LNHDA and SQIVND (reference sequence). CDR3 sequence: CASRPQDSGAEAFF. The CDR3 nucleotides are TGTGCCAGTAGACCTCAGGACAGCGGGGCTGAAGCTTTCTTT. Complete variable domain (other parts from reference TRBV19 and TRBJ1-1): DGGITQSPKYLFRKEGQNVTLSCEQNLNHDAMYWYRQDPGQGLRLIYYSQIVNDFQKGDIAEGYSVSREKKESFPLTVTSAQKNPTAFYLCASRPQDSGAEAFFGQGTRLTVV.

The chain links TRBV19 to TRBJ2-5; D is perhaps TRBD1 (6 bases). Between the trimmed V and J ends, which lost 6 bases and 2 bases, there was a span of 19 bases. This CDR3 has 16 amino acids. Germline V CDR1 and CDR2: LNHDA, SQIVND (reference sequence). CDR3 region: CASSLTGTPLQETQYF. The CDR3 coding sequence is TGTGCCAGTAGCCTTACAGGGACCCCGCTTCAAGAGACCCAGTACTTC. Variable domain in full (rest from reference TRBV19 and TRBJ2-5): DGGITQSPKYLFRKEGQNVTLSCEQNLNHDAMYWYRQDPGQGLRLIYYSQIVNDFQKGDIAEGYSVSREKKESFPLTVTSAQKNPTAFYLCASSLTGTPLQETQYFGPGTRLLVL.

Here the CDR3 reads CASNSVRDSSSDTQYF. Written as DNA, the CDR3 is TGTGCCAGCAATAGCGTTCGGGATTCGTCCTCAGATACGCAGTATTTT. This chain uses TRBV19 with TRBJ2-3, with D perhaps TRBD2 (5 bases). Trimming removed 9 bases at V and 4 bases at J, with 23 bases between. The germline gives CDR1 LNHDA, CDR2 SQIVND (reference sequence). The CDR3 consists of 16 residues.

The chain recombines TRBV6-2 or TRBV6-3 with TRBJ2-1; 14 bases are a match to TRBD2. The V gene's germline CDR1 is MNHEY and CDR2 SVGEGT. This CDR3 comprises 19 residues. Germline trimming cut 0 bases from V and 5 bases from J; bases unmatched to any gene: 9. The CDR3 region has the DNA TGTGCCAGCAGTTACTCAGGACTAGCGGGGGGCCCAGCCCACAATGAGCAGTTCTTC. The encoded protein is CASSYSGLAGGPAHNEQFF.

The chain employs TRBV9 and TRBJ2-1, with D possibly TRBD2 on 6 matching bases. This CDR3 is built from 15 residues. V was clipped by 3 bases and J by 6 bases, with 16 bases between them. Germline CDR1 reads SGDLS; CDR2 reads YYNGEE. The CDR3 region has the DNA TGTGCCAGCAGCGCCGCACTAGCTGAGTCCAATGAGCAGTTCTTC. Translated, it gives CASSAALAESNEQFF.

V gene TRBV24-1 combines with J gene TRBJ1-4; TRBD1 aligns across 7 bases. Trimming removed 3 bases from V and 8 bases from J; junction bases left unmatched: 8. This CDR3 region has 15 residues. The germline CDR1 and CDR2 sequences are KGHDR and SFDVKD. The CDR3 DNA reads TGTGCCACCAGTGATCATAACAGGGGTAGGGAAAAACTGTTTTTT. Protein: CATSDHNRGREKLFF.

The genes are TRBV6-5 and TRBJ1-2, with D hard to call. CDR1 and CDR2 from the germline V gene are MNHEY and SVGAGI. Trimming stripped 8 bases from V and 8 bases from J, with 12 bases between. The CDR3 is 11 residues long. Written as DNA, the CDR3 is TGTGCCAGCGGGGAGGGCTGGGGCTACACCTTC. Translating gives CASGEGWGYTF.

This clone was counted between two and nine times. The V and J genes are TRBV7-3 and TRBJ2-2; TRBD1 matches at 8 bases. Looked up from germline, CDR1 is SGHTA and CDR2 is FQGTGA. Unmatched junction bases numbered 4, after V lost 2 bases and J lost 5 bases. The CDR3 contains 15 residues. The CDR3: CASSLADRGTGELFF. CDR3 DNA sequence: TGTGCCAGCAGCTTAGCAGACAGGGGAACCGGGGAGCTGTTTTTT.

V usage is TRBV6-5 and J usage is TRBJ2-5, with 8 bases identical to TRBD1. J gave up 4 bases and V 2 bases, and 3 bases lay outside the gene matches. CDR3 length equals 14 residues. Germline V gene data show CDR1 as MNHEY and CDR2 as SVGAGI. CDR3 protein: CASSYGTGGETQYF. The CDR3 coding sequence is TGTGCCAGCAGTTACGGGACAGGCGGAGAGACCCAGTACTTC.

V is TRBV9 and J is TRBJ2-3, with 12 bases aligning to TRBD2. The junction had 8 bases not matched to a gene; V was cut back by 3 bases and J by 0 bases. This CDR3 has 18 amino acids. Germline V CDR1 and CDR2: SGDLS, YYNGEE. CDR3 nucleotides: TGTGCCAGCAGCGATAGGACTAGCGGGGCCACTAGCACAGATACGCAGTATTTT. This codes for CASSDRTSGATSTDTQYF.

CDR3 in amino acids: CASSLESGFGQPQHF. The CDR3, as DNA: TGTGCCAGCAGCTTAGAGTCAGGGTTCGGTCAGCCCCAGCATTTT. The chain uses TRBV7-6 and TRBJ1-5, with D tentatively TRBD1 (5 bases). CDR3 length: 15 residues. V was shortened by 1 base and J by 6 bases, with 13 bases between the two germline ends. CDR1 SGHVS and CDR2 FNYEAQ come from the germline V gene.

This chain uses TRBV2 with TRBJ1-5; 7 nucleotides align to TRBD1. The CDR3 runs to 13 residues. V shed 7 bases, J shed 5 bases, and the junction held 5 bases outside the gene matches. The V gene's germline CDR1 is SNHLY and CDR2 FYNNEI. The CDR3 spells CASKDREDQPQHF. CDR3 in DNA: TGTGCCAGCAAAGACAGGGAAGATCAGCCCCAGCATTTT.

The chain links TRBV29-1 to TRBJ1-4; TRBD1 agrees at 8 bases. The germline V gene has CDR1 SQVTM and CDR2 ANQGSEA. Trimming removed 6 bases from V and 4 bases from J; junction bases left unmatched: 7. This CDR3 comprises 14 residues. The CDR3 nucleotides are TGCAGCGTAGCCACAGGGGGTAGTAATGAAAAACTGTTTTTT. It codes for CSVATGGSNEKLFF.

This clone was observed a single time. The chain links TRBV7-2 to TRBJ2-5; D is possibly TRBD2 (5 bases). The V end was cut by 5 bases, the J end by 2 bases, with 6 bases between. Germline V lookup: CDR1 SGHTA, CDR2 FQGNSA. The CDR3 is made up of 12 amino acids. The CDR3 here is CASSPGQETQYF. The CDR3, as DNA: TGTGCCAGCAGCCCGGGACAAGAGACCCAGTACTTC.

This rearrangement joins TRBV30 to TRBJ1-1; no clear D gene. CDR3 length: 16 residues. Between the trimmed V and J ends, which lost 0 bases and 2 bases, there was a span of 16 bases. From germline, CDR1 is GTSNPN and CDR2 SVGIG (reference sequence). The CDR3 sequence: CAWSVRRSGANTEAFF. CDR3 nucleotide sequence: TGTGCCTGGAGTGTAAGGAGATCGGGAGCAAACACTGAAGCTTTCTTT.

This chain connects TRBV19 to TRBJ1-1; 7 positions agree with TRBD1. CDR1 is LNHDA, CDR2 SQIVND, per germline (reference sequence). Trimming removed 4 bases from V and 7 bases from J; junction bases left unmatched: 9. The length of the CDR3 is 14 residues. The CDR3 region is CASSRDRDRIEAFF. The CDR3 DNA reads as TGTGCCAGTAGTAGAGACCGGGACAGAATTGAAGCTTTCTTT. Drawing the rest from reference TRBV19 and TRBJ1-1, the complete variable domain is DGGITQSPKYLFRKEGQNVTLSCEQNLNHDAMYWYRQDPGQGLRLIYYSQIVNDFQKGDIAEGYSVSREKKESFPLTVTSAQKNPTAFYLCASSRDRDRIEAFFGQGTRLTVV.

The rearrangement uses TRBV3-1 (or the pseudogene TRBV3-2) and TRBJ2-6; 8 bases map to TRBD2. The CDR3 covers 17 residues. Losses at the gene ends were 8 bases for V and 2 bases for J; bases not matched to a gene: 11. Germline V gene data show CDR1 as LGHDT and CDR2 as YNNKEL (reference sequence). The CDR3 nucleotides read TGTGCCAGCGATGCTGGAGCGGGAGACCCTGGGGCCAACGTCCTGACTTTC. Translated: CASDAGAGDPGANVLTF.

This clone was detected a few times. The chain uses TRBV28 and TRBJ1-3; 8 bases are shared with TRBD1. CDR3 length: 16 residues. The junction had 8 bases not matched to a gene; V was cut back by 4 bases and J by 3 bases. In germline, CDR1 is MDHEN, CDR2 SYDVKM. The DNA of the CDR3 is TGTGCCAGCAGTTCCCGGACAGGGTGGATTGGAAACACCATATATTTT. It is translated as CASSSRTGWIGNTIYF.

The chain carries TRBV30 and TRBJ2-3; 7 bases fit TRBD1. CDR1 and CDR2 (germline): GTSNPN, SVGIG (reference sequence). V shed 3 bases and J 2 bases; nucleotides not matched to a gene: 5. The CDR3 sequence is 14 residues long. The CDR3 loop reads CAWSLTGDTDTQYF. The CDR3 DNA sequence: TGTGCCTGGAGCCTTACAGGGGACACAGATACGCAGTATTTT.

The chain carries TRBV7-8 and TRBJ2-5; the D gene is possibly TRBD2 (6 bases). V gave up 5 bases and J gave up 0 bases, with 13 bases separating them. Germline lookup yields CDR1 SGHVS and CDR2 FQNEAQ. CDR3 size: 15 residues. The CDR3 region is CASSVHRDYQETQYF. CDR3 nucleotides: TGTGCCAGCAGCGTACACCGGGACTACCAAGAGACCCAGTACTTC.

The V gene is TRBV15, the J gene TRBJ2-7, with TRBD1 as a possible D gene (6 bases). V was trimmed by 1 base and J by 2 bases, leaving 15 bases between them. The germline V gene has CDR1 LNHNV and CDR2 YYDKDF (reference sequence). This CDR3 comprises 16 residues. The CDR3 nucleotides read TGTGCCACCAGCAGAGGGGCCCAGGGGAGAGCCTACGAGCAGTACTTC. This codes for CATSRGAQGRAYEQYF.

This chain's CDR3 is CASKYSGGSSYNEQFF. Here the CDR3 DNA reads TGTGCCAGCAAATACTCGGGGGGAAGCTCCTACAATGAGCAGTTCTTC. V and J are TRBV6-5 and TRBJ2-1; TRBD2 matches at 7 bases. The V and J ends lost 7 bases and 0 bases, in that order; junction bases with no gene match: 9. The CDR3 covers 16 residues. The germline gives CDR1 MNHEY, CDR2 SVGAGI.

The chain joins TRBV7-2 to TRBJ2-7, with a tentative D call TRBD1 (5 bases). V was pared by 1 base and J by 3 bases, with 13 bases between. CDR3 size: 15 residues. Germline V CDR1 and CDR2: SGHTA, FQGNSA. The CDR3 DNA follows: TGTGCCAGCAGCTTAGGCGTGGTCCAGGGCTACGAGCAGTACGTC. Amino acid sequence: CASSLGVVQGYEQYV.

This sequence joins TRBV10-3 and TRBJ2-7; 8 bases agree with TRBD1. The V and J ends lost 4 bases and 1 base, in that order; junction bases with no gene match: 15. The V gene's germline CDR1 is ENHRY and CDR2 SYGVKD. This CDR3 has 18 residues. The CDR3 region is CAISAGQGRAARSYEQYF. CDR3 nucleotides: TGTGCCATCAGTGCAGGACAGGGTAGAGCGGCGCGGTCCTACGAGCAGTACTTC.